A single T cell receptor beta chain is shown here with its context. The repertoire was sequenced with immunoSEQ multiplex PCR; TCRdb's copy has only in-frame clones and lacks some. The data contain about 43,000 clones, about 90% of them seen just once; the ten biggest clones take up about 2.5%. Deletions cut 4 bases from V and 0 bases from J, with 13 bases between. The V gene's germline CDR1 is SGDLS and CDR2 YYNGEE. The CDR3 has 15 amino acids. A marrow graft followed busulfan-fludarabine conditioning, with cyclophosphamide on days +3 and +4. The data were taken from a study of T cells after posttransplantation cyclophosphamide.

This clonotype was obtained from a male patient aged 60-69 years who received an allogeneic stem cell transplant from a related donor and was CMV-positive. Some T cells may be transferred from the graft donor. J is TRBJ1-1 and V is TRBV9; a weak D match, TRBD1 (6 bases). The material was PBMCs, obtained 62 days after allogeneic stem cell transplant with posttransplant cyclophosphamide. As DNA, the CDR3 is TGTGCCAGCAGCCCTTACGACAGGTTGAACACTGAAGCTTTCTTT. Its protein is CASSPYDRLNTEAFF.